This T cell receptor beta chain was sequenced in a study of PD-1 blockade in classical Hodgkin lymphoma (dated by TCRdb to the early 2020s). The study in broad terms: Nivolumab dosing was 3 mg/kg intravenously every 2 weeks, continuing until either disease progression or unacceptable toxicity. The study used CyTOF and TCR beta sequencing to define a peripheral blood immune signature of response to PD-1 blockade in classical Hodgkin lymphoma.

Genomic DNA was isolated using the Qiagen DNeasy kit from unsorted PBMCs as well as from negatively selected CD4+ and CD8+ fractions. Using primers that anneal to V and J segments, immunoSEQ multiplex PCR amplified the TCR beta CDR3 regions. A synthetic immune receptor repertoire was used to minimize amplification bias, and any residual bias was removed computationally once sequencing was done. Per the original workflow: Repertoire diversity was quantified as the Shannon entropy index using custom Python scripts. Unsorted, CD4+ and CD8+ repertoires were analyzed separately, except in combined analyses where CD4+ and CD8+ sequences were merged in silico. Clonal expansion was defined as a frequency increase of at least 2-fold after treatment compared with C1D1, and clones undetected at baseline were assigned a pseudocount of 0.5. Singleton clones were defined as clones with 0 or 1 copy at C1D1, and non-singleton clones were defined as clones with 2 or more copies. Clones expanded in unsorted samples were annotated as CD4+, CD8+ or unknown by matching protein sequences in sorted samples from the same patient. Wilcoxon tests on paired samples were used to test changes in diversity from C1D1 to C4D1. TCRdb holds this immuneACCESS table with in-frame rearrangements only. Some clones are missing; in checked studies, unresolved V genes explain under half, and the rest has no known cause. D and trimming come from the DNA, and the V and J calls and clone size come from that table. The sample table lists about 26,000 clones, 67% of them with a count of one. The ten largest clonotypes hold 12% of the sample.

The time point label for this specimen denotes: cycle 2 day 1 (C2D1) of nivolumab. Every trial patient had relapsed after autologous stem cell transplantation, and cohorts A, B and C differed in prior brentuximab vedotin exposure. The trial cohort was composed of about 54 patients with relapsed/refractory classical Hodgkin lymphoma, for whom complete response, partial response or progressive disease was recorded as best overall response. In the multi-cohort phase II CheckMate 205 trial, trial patients received single-agent nivolumab. An independent review committee assessed best overall response using the 2007 International Working Group response criteria. Trial PBMCs were obtained immediately prior to nivolumab initiation (C1D1) and on therapy at cycle 2 day 1 and cycle 4 day 1. After peripheral blood was drawn into 8 mL Vacutainer Cell Preparation Tubes, PBMCs were isolated by centrifugation and then cryopreserved.

The research as a whole found: The study covered only a single clinical trial cohort, and the causes of the repertoire differences, possibly disease activity or prior therapy, were still not defined. Baseline TCR diversity was reported as lower in newly diagnosed patients than in healthy donors, and lower still in relapsed/refractory patients. A significant rise by C4D1 was seen in CD4+ but not CD8+ TCR diversity (p=0.0027 vs p=0.16), with the rise being most apparent in complete responders (p=0.02). Trial patients achieving complete response had baseline diversity similar to newly diagnosed patients, whereas partial responders and progressors had significantly lower diversity. Lower diversity was seen in patients whose nivolumab began less than 1 year after ASCT, and these patients were left out of later analyses so that immune reconstitution would not confound the results.

To note about this clone: What this receptor recognizes is not known. No much larger clone is present one base from it, and per-base qualities are unavailable.

V trim: 2 bases; J trim: 5 bases; unmatched bases: 3. Per the germline V gene (reference sequence), SEHNR is the CDR1 and FQNEAQ is the CDR2. Taken from cysteine to phenylalanine, the CDR3 has 14 residues. Left in the record is the CDR3 DNA by itself, 42 bases read in frame from the first base. The rearranged segments are TRBV7-9 and TRBJ2-1, with 7 bases matching TRBD2. The receptor's source is a human donor with classical Hodgkin lymphoma. Source: peripheral blood mononuclear cells (PBMCs), taken before the second cycle of nivolumab. The nucleotide sequence reads as follows: TGTGCCAGCAGCTTAACCCGGGAGGACAATGAGCAGTTCTTC. Its product reads: CASSLTREDNEQFF.